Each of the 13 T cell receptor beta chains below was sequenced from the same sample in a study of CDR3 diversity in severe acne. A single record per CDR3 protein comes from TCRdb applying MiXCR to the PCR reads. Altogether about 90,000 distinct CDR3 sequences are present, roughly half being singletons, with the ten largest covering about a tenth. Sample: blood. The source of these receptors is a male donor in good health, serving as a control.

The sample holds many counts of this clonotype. CDR3 in amino acids: CASSDLGVRVSTDTQYF. CDR3 coding DNA: TGTGCCAGCAGTGATTTGGGAGTGAGGGTTTCGACAGATACGCAGTATTTT. The genes are TRBV2 and TRBJ2-3; maybe TRBD2 (5 bases). Germline-derived CDR1 and CDR2 are SNHLY and FYNNEI. The ends were cut back, 3 bases at V and 3 bases at J, with 19 bases in the middle. The CDR3 is made up of 17 amino acids. The full variable domain, completed using reference TRBV2 and TRBJ2-3, is EPEVTQTPSHQVTQMGQEVILRCVPISNHLYFYWYRQILGQKVEFLVSFYNNEISEKSEIFDDQFSVERPDGSNFTLKIRSTKLEDSAMYFCASSDLGVRVSTDTQYFGPGTRLTVL.

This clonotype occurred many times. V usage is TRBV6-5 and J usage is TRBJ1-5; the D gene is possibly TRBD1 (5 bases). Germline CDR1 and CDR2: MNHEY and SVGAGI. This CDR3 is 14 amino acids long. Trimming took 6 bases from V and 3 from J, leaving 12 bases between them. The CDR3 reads CASRTGGVNQPQHF. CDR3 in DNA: TGTGCCAGCAGAACAGGAGGCGTCAATCAGCCCCAGCATTTT.

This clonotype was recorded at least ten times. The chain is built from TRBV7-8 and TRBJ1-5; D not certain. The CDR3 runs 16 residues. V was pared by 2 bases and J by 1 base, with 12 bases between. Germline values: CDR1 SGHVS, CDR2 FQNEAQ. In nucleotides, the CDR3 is TGTGCCAGCAGCTTATCCGTGGGTCCCAGCAATCAGCCCCAGCATTTT. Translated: CASSLSVGPSNQPQHF. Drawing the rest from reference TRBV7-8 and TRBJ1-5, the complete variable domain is GAGVSQSPRYKVAKRGQDVALRCDPISGHVSLFWYQQALGQGPEFLTYFQNEAQLDKSGLPSDRFFAERPEGSVSTLKIQRTQQEDSAVYLCASSLSVGPSNQPQHFGDGTRLSIL.

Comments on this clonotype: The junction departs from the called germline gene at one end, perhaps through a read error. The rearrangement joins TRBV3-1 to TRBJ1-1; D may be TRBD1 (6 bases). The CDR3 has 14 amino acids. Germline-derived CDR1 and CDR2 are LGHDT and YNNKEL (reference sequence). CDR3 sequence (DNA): TGTGCCAGCTCAATGGGGCAGGGGATCACTGAAGCCTTCTTT. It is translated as CASSMGQGITEAFF.

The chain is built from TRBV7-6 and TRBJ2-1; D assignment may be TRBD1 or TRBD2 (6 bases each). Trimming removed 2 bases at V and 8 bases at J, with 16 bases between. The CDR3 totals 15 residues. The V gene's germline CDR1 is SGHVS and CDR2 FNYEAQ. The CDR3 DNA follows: TGTGCCAGCAGCTTATACCAGGGGACTGCGGATGAGCAGTTCTTC. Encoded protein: CASSLYQGTADEQFF.

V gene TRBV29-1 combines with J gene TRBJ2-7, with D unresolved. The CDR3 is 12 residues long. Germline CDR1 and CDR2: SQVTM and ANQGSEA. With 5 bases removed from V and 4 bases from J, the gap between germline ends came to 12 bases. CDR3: CSVNIARYEQYF. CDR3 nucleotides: TGCAGCGTTAACATAGCACGATACGAGCAGTACTTC.

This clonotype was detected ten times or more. For the CDR3, the DNA is TGTGCCATCAGTGAAGGGGCACAGCCCCAGCATTTT. Translating it yields CAISEGAQPQHF. The rearrangement joins TRBV10-3 to TRBJ1-5, with TRBD1 as a possible D gene (5 bases). V was shortened by 3 bases and J by 7 bases, with 7 bases between the two germline ends. The germline V gene encodes CDR1 ENHRY and CDR2 SYGVKD. CDR3 length equals 12 residues.

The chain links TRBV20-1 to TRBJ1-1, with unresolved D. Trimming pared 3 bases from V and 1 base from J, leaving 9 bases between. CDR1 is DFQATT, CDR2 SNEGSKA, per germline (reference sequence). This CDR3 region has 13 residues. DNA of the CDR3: TGCAGTGCTAGTCCCCGGTGGAACACTGAAGCTTTCTTT. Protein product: CSASPRWNTEAFF.

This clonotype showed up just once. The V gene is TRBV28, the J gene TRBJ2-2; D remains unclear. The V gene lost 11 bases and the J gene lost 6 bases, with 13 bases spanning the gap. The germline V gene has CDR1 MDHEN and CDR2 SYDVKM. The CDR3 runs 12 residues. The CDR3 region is CALEQPPGELFF. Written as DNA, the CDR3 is TGTGCCCTAGAACAACCACCCGGGGAGCTGTTTTTT.

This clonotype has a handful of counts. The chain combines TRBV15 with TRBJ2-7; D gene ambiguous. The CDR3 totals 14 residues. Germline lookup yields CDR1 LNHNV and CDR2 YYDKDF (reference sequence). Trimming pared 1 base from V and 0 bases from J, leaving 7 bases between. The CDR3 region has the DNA TGTGCCACCAGCAGAGCCCTCAACTCCTACGAGCAGTACTTC. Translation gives CATSRALNSYEQYF.

The CDR3 loop is CASSMGGKSNQPQHF. The CDR3 coding sequence is TGTGCCAGTAGTATGGGAGGGAAGAGCAATCAGCCCCAGCATTTT. The chain couples TRBV19 to TRBJ1-5; no clear D gene. Trimming took off 3 bases at V and 1 base at J, with 10 bases between the two ends. CDR3 size: 15 residues. Germline lookup yields CDR1 LNHDA and CDR2 SQIVND (reference sequence).

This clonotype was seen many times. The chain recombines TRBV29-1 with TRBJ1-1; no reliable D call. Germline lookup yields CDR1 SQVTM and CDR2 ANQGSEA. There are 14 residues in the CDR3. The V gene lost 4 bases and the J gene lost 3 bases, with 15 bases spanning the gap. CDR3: CSVVVQGYDTEAFF. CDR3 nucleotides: TGCAGCGTTGTCGTACAAGGATACGACACTGAAGCTTTCTTT.

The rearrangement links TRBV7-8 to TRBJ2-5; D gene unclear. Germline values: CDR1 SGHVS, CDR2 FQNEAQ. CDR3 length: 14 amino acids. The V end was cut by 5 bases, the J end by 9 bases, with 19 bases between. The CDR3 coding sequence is TGTGCCAGCAGCGCCCACGGCAGCGAGAGGCCCCAGTACTTC. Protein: CASSAHGSERPQYF.